Reported below is one T cell receptor (beta chain). Its specificity is not known. The sample comes from a study of radiation and T cells in renal cell carcinoma. Study-wide context: Nephrectomy followed 15 Gy stereotactic body radiation by 4 weeks. Findings and limits, study-wide: In blood, top tumor clones expanded by 2 weeks, shrinking by 4. Pretreatment tumor biopsies were lacking, so baseline clonotypes are unknown.

The assay was immunoSEQ multiplex PCR, and TCRdb's table has in-frame clones only and misses some. This table has roughly 130,000 clones, over 75% appearing once. Trimming stripped 5 bases from V and 7 bases from J, with 10 bases between. The CDR3 is made up of 12 amino acids. Germline CDR1 and CDR2: SGHRS and YFSETQ. Time point reported: blood 2 weeks post-SBRT. Treatment denoted: 15 Gy SBRT to primary tumor, nephrectomy 4 weeks later. Radiation-treated patients gave blood at baseline, week 2 and week 4. The sample was blood, taken from a patient whose treatment included radiotherapy and nephrectomy. The clonotype comes from a woman aged 60-70 years with renal cell carcinoma. The rearrangement links TRBV5-1 to TRBJ2-1, with D perhaps given as TRBD1 or TRBD2 (5 bases each). CDR3 DNA: TGCGCCAGCAGACTAGACAGTAATGAGCAGTTCTTC. It is translated as CASRLDSNEQFF.